These T cell receptor beta chains were read from a single sample in a study of T-cell memory formation after mild COVID-19. Each CDR3 protein gets one entry after TCRdb re-called the 5' RACE reads with MiXCR. This sample carries some 120,000 distinct CDR3 sequences, less than 6.5% of them seen once, and the ten largest clones take under 2.5%. Source material: PBMCs or a T cell subset sorted from them (not recorded which). These receptors all come from an adult woman who had mild COVID-19 (a few samples of this study predate the infection). Cell type and time point are not known. CDR3s include the opening cysteine and the closing phenylalanine or tryptophan. D genes are given only for firm matches. Clone size, where shown, is once, few, many, or a class for clones that have expanded.

d_call j_call clone_size v_call cdr3_nt cdr3_aa
- TRBJ1-5 - TRBV6-6 TGTGCCAGCAGTTCCCAAGGACAGTATCAGCCCCAGCATTTT CASSSQGQYQPQHF
TRBD1 TRBJ2-1 many TRBV20-1 TGCAGTGCTCACCGACAGGGGAATGAGCAGTTCTTC CSAHRQGNEQFF
- TRBJ1-2 - TRBV2 TGTGCCAGCAGGAATAATCCGGGACAAGGATATGGCTACACCTTC CASRNNPGQGYGYTF
- TRBJ2-5 many TRBV7-9 TGTGCCAGCAGCCTGACAGTCCAAGAGACCCAGTACTTC CASSLTVQETQYF
TRBD2 TRBJ2-3 - TRBV12-3/TRBV12-4 TGTGCCAGCAGTCTAACCGGGACTAGTAGCACAGATACGCAGTATTTT CASSLTGTSSTDTQYF
TRBD2 TRBJ2-1 many TRBV5-1 TGCGCCAGCAGACCTGGGACTAGCGGGCCCTCCTACAATGAGCAGTTCTTC CASRPGTSGPSYNEQFF
- TRBJ2-4 many TRBV18 TGTGCCAGCTCACCACCGCAGGGAATAGCCAAAAACATTCAGTACTTC CASSPPQGIAKNIQYF
TRBD2 TRBJ2-1 - TRBV7-8 TGTGCCAGCAGCTTAGGGCTAGCGGGAGTGGGCAATGAGCAGTTCTTC CASSLGLAGVGNEQFF
- TRBJ2-1 many TRBV7-2 TGTGCCAGCAGCTTAAGGTGGGAGGCCTTTGACAATGAGCAGTTCTTC CASSLRWEAFDNEQFF
TRBD1 TRBJ2-2 many TRBV10-3 TGTGCCATCAGGGGGACAGCTCTATTGACCGACACCGGGGAGCTGTTTTTT CAIRGTALLTDTGELFF
- TRBJ2-2 few TRBV7-6 TGTGCCAGCAGCTTAGAGGGTAGCGGAAACACCGGGGAGCTGTTTTTT CASSLEGSGNTGELFF
- TRBJ2-3 many TRBV7-9 TGTGCCAGCAGCTTGGAACTGTACACAGATACGCAGTATTTT CASSLELYTDTQYF
TRBD1 TRBJ1-2 - TRBV7-2 TGTGCCAGCACCCGAGGGGGCCCCCGCTATGGCTACACCTTC CASTRGGPRYGYTF
- TRBJ1-5 - TRBV7-9 TGTGCCAGCAGCTTAGGACAGAGCGAGCAGCCCCAGCATTTT CASSLGQSEQPQHF
- TRBJ2-7 - TRBV7-9 TGTGCCAGCAGCCGACCCAACCCGGGACTCTACTCCTACGAGCAGTACTTC CASSRPNPGLYSYEQYF
TRBD2 TRBJ2-5 - TRBV5-1 TGCGCCAGCAGAGAGACTAGCCCACAAGAGACCCAGTACTTC CASRETSPQETQYF
- TRBJ1-6 few TRBV4-2 TGTGCCAGCAGCCAAGATAGGAGGCCGACGAATTCACCCCTCCACTTT CASSQDRRPTNSPLHF
- TRBJ2-1 many TRBV6-2/TRBV6-3 TGTGCCAGCAGTTACTCGAGTAAAACTAGTCGGGGGCACAATGAGCAGTTCTTC CASSYSSKTSRGHNEQFF
- TRBJ1-5 many TRBV7-2 TGTGCCAGCAGCCCCCGAGATAGCAATCAGCCCCAGCATTTT CASSPRDSNQPQHF
- TRBJ1-1 - TRBV7-9 TGTGCCAGCAGCTCACTCCTGGGACGGGCCCAGGGAACTGAAGCTTTCTTT CASSSLLGRAQGTEAFF
- TRBJ2-5 - TRBV2 TGTGCCAGCAGTGTTTCGGGGGTTGAGACCCAGTACTTC CASSVSGVETQYF
- TRBJ2-6 few TRBV29-1 TGCAGCGTTGTTACAGGGCGGTCCGGGGCCAACGTCCTGACTTTC CSVVTGRSGANVLTF
- TRBJ1-1 many TRBV7-9 TGTGCCAGCAGCTTGGGGGGCCAGAACACTGAAGCTTTCTTT CASSLGGQNTEAFF
TRBD2 TRBJ2-7 many TRBV5-1 TGCGCCAGCAGCTTGATGACTAGCGGGACCCGCCCGGGTATGGGCGAGCAGTACTTC CASSLMTSGTRPGMGEQYF
- TRBJ2-1 many TRBV25-1 TGTGCCAGCAGTGACAAGGGTATTGAGCAGTTCTTC CASSDKGIEQFF
- TRBJ1-2 many TRBV20-1 TGCAGTGCTCCCCCGATGGGGGCGAGCTATGGCTACACCTTC CSAPPMGASYGYTF
- TRBJ1-4 - TRBV3-1 TGTGCCAGCAGCCAGAAGCCGGGCAATGAAAAACTGTTTTTT CASSQKPGNEKLFF
- TRBJ2-3 few TRBV24-1 TGTGCCACCAGTGAGTCCAGCACAGATACGCAGTATTTT CATSESSTDTQYF
- TRBJ2-5 - TRBV5-5 TGTGCCAGCAGCTTGTACGTCGTCCAGGGCCAAGAGACCCAGTACTTC CASSLYVVQGQETQYF
TRBD1 TRBJ2-2 - TRBV5-6 TGTGCCAGCAGCTTGGCAGGGGGCACTTACACCGGGGAGCTGTTTTTT CASSLAGGTYTGELFF
TRBD2 TRBJ2-3 - TRBV2 TGTGCCAGCAGGAGCGGGGGGGCCACAGATACGCAGTATTTT CASRSGGATDTQYF
- TRBJ1-6 few TRBV4-1 TGCGCCAGCAGCCTGGACGGAGCGGGGAGTGGAGGTTCACCCCTCCACTTT CASSLDGAGSGGSPLHF
- TRBJ2-4 few TRBV12-5 TGTGCCGCCTTAAGGGCCGGGGGAAACATTCAGTACTTC CAALRAGGNIQYF
- TRBJ2-4 - TRBV20-1 TGCAGTGCTAGAGGGGGGGGACAGATAAACATTCAGTACTTC CSARGGGQINIQYF
TRBD1 TRBJ2-1 - TRBV20-1 TGCAGTGCTGACTCCACCGGGACAGGGCTAAATGAGCAGTTCTTC CSADSTGTGLNEQFF
TRBD2 TRBJ2-7 few TRBV12-3/TRBV12-4 TGTGCCAGCAGTAAGACTAGCGGGATTTTCGAGCAGTACTTC CASSKTSGIFEQYF
- TRBJ1-1 - TRBV20-1 TGCAGTGCTAGGCGTCCCGGGACATTCACGAACACTGAAGCTTTCTTT CSARRPGTFTNTEAFF
- TRBJ2-2 many TRBV12-3/TRBV12-4 TGTGCCAGCAGGGCCGGACGGGACACCGGGGAGCTGTTTTTT CASRAGRDTGELFF
- TRBJ2-3 - TRBV24-1 TGTGCCACCAGTGCATTCAGCACAGATACGCAGTATTTT CATSAFSTDTQYF
- TRBJ1-4 few TRBV7-8 TGTGCCAGCAGTTTAGCCGTCAGAGGTGAAAAACTGTTTTTT CASSLAVRGEKLFF
- TRBJ2-1 few TRBV11-2 TGTGCCAGCAGCTTAACTGGAGGGCTGGCTGAGCAGTTCTTC CASSLTGGLAEQFF
TRBD2 TRBJ2-5 - TRBV15 TGTGCCACCAGCGTAAGCGGGGGGCTGGAGGAGACCCAGTACTTC CATSVSGGLEETQYF
TRBD2 TRBJ2-7 - TRBV7-2 TGTGCCAGCAGCTTAGGTCTAGCGGGCAGCTCCTACGAGCAGTACTTC CASSLGLAGSSYEQYF
- TRBJ2-1 many TRBV29-1 TGCAGCGTCGGGCGGGGTCACAATGAGCAGTTCTTC CSVGRGHNEQFF
TRBD1 TRBJ2-7 once TRBV4-1 TGCGCCAGCAGCCAAGCCGGGACAGGGACTTACGAGCAGTACTTC CASSQAGTGTYEQYF
TRBD2 TRBJ2-1 - TRBV5-1 TGCGCCAGCTGGACTAGCGGGAGCCCCTACAATGAGCAGTTCTTC CASWTSGSPYNEQFF
- TRBJ2-7 many TRBV7-6 TGTAAACGGGCTCCTTGCGAGCAGTACTTC CKRAPCEQYF
- TRBJ2-1 many TRBV5-1 TGCGCCAGCACCCGAGGCGGGACAACCTACAATGAGCAGTTCTTC CASTRGGTTYNEQFF
TRBD1 TRBJ2-6 many TRBV27 TGTGCCAGCAGTTCAACAGGGGGCGCTGGGGCCAACGTCCTGACTTTC CASSSTGGAGANVLTF
TRBD1 TRBJ2-7 - TRBV20-1 TGCAGTGCTAGAGGGTGGACAGGTTATTCCTACGAGCAGTACTTC CSARGWTGYSYEQYF
- TRBJ2-3 few TRBV3-1 TGTGCCAGCAGCCAAGCGGCTCTTGGGAGGGATACGCAGTATTTT CASSQAALGRDTQYF
- TRBJ1-1 - TRBV12-3/TRBV12-4 TGTGCCAGCAGCCCCCAAGTTGGTACGGGGAACACTGAAGCTTTCTTT CASSPQVGTGNTEAFF
- TRBJ2-1 many TRBV12-3/TRBV12-4 TGTGCCAGCAGTTCTTTAGATGAGCAGTTCTTC CASSSLDEQFF
TRBD2 TRBJ2-1 many TRBV5-1 TGCGCCAGCCGCGCCCAGACTAGCGCCAATGAGCAGTTCTTC CASRAQTSANEQFF
- TRBJ1-1 many TRBV10-2 TGCGCCAGCAGTGGAGAAGAGAAGGGTTTACCTCAAGCTTTCTTT CASSGEEKGLPQAFF
TRBD2 TRBJ2-1 many TRBV7-2 TGTGCCAGCAGCTCTTTCCCGGGACTAGCGTACAATGAGCAGTTCTTC CASSSFPGLAYNEQFF
- TRBJ2-3 few TRBV7-3 TGTGCCAGCAGCTCTCGACTAGGGGATACGCAGTATTTT CASSSRLGDTQYF
TRBD2 TRBJ2-3 - TRBV4-2 TGTGCCAGCAGCCAAGCCCCCCGAGGGGAGCGGGAGGGCCAAACGCAGTATTTT CASSQAPRGEREGQTQYF
- TRBJ2-5 few TRBV6-5 TGTGCCAGCAGTTCGAACGACCCACAAGAGACCCAGTACTTC CASSSNDPQETQYF
TRBD1 TRBJ1-2 - TRBV7-2 TGTGCCAGCAGCTTAACAGGGGGAGGCTATGGCTACACCTTC CASSLTGGGYGYTF